This TCR beta chain was retrieved from a study of vaccination and CD4 T cells after COVID-19. At the level of the study: SARS-CoV-2, HCoV-NL63, HCoV-OC43 and HCoV-229E supplied the overlapping spike peptides used to stimulate cells.

As to treatment: approximately 9-day PBMC culture with coronavirus spike peptide pools or control peptides (ViraFEST assay). Peptide-pool expansion of antigen-specific T cells preceded TCR sequencing in ViraFEST. Negative selection was the method that isolated CD4+ T cells after 10 days of culture. Cultured CD4+ T-cell DNA underwent Oncomine TCR Beta short-read sequencing. TCRdb passed the PCR reads through MiXCR, listing each CDR3 protein once. The table has about 12,000 distinct CDR3 sequences, roughly 60% seen once. The CDR3 is 15 amino acids. The germline CDR1 and CDR2 sequences are SGHNT and YYREEE (reference sequence). Turning to this clonotype: No antigen is known for it. A read error may produce the germline difference seen at one junction end.

The sequence was collected from a human donor who had recovered from COVID-19. The sample consisted of CD4+ T cells from blood, cultured in vitro. The rearrangement links TRBV5-4 to TRBJ1-5; 10 nucleotides align to TRBD1. Here the CDR3 DNA reads TGTACCAGCAGCCAGGGACAGGGGAACAATCAGCCCCAGCATTTT. It is translated as CTSSQGQGNNQPQHF.